The 18 T cell receptor beta chains listed next were all sequenced from one sample in a study of blood T cell repertoires in COVID-19. Using immunoSEQ multiplex PCR, the repertoire was profiled, and TCRdb retains in-frame clones only, with some absent. This sample yields about 310,000 clones, of which less than 85% are seen a single time; around 1.9% belongs to the top ten. Source material: PBMCs or T cells enriched from blood (not recorded which). These receptors were obtained from a woman aged 25 to 39 who had been exposed to COVID-19.

V is TRBV28 and J is TRBJ1-5; D is unresolved. There are 12 residues in the CDR3. Per the germline V gene, CDR1 is MDHEN and CDR2 is SYDVKM. Trimming shortened V by 11 bases and J by 0 bases, and 8 bases separated the two germline ends. DNA for the CDR3: TGTGCCGCCGAGAATAGCAATCAGCCCCAGCATTTT. It yields the protein CAAENSNQPQHF.

The V gene is TRBV18, the J gene TRBJ2-5, with 10 bases matching TRBD1. Germline V gives CDR1 KGHSH, CDR2 LQKENI. With 2 bases clipped from V and 4 bases from J, the junction kept 4 bases outside the gene matches. This CDR3 is built from 15 residues. The DNA of the CDR3 is TGTGCCAGCTCACCAATGGACAGGGGGATAGAGACCCAGTACTTC. It codes for CASSPMDRGIETQYF.

The chain combines TRBV19 with TRBJ2-1, with unresolved D. This CDR3 region has 15 residues. Trimming left V 7 bases short and J 0 bases short, with 13 bases between. CDR1 and CDR2 (germline): LNHDA, SQIVND (reference sequence). The CDR3 sequence is CASTLRGSSYNEQFF. The DNA for the CDR3 is TGTGCCAGTACCCTGCGCGGTAGCTCCTACAATGAGCAGTTCTTC.

In its sample, this clone was seen a few times. V usage is TRBV9 and J usage is TRBJ1-6; D gene uncertain. Deletions cut 0 bases from V and 4 bases from J, with 5 bases between. The CDR3 has 14 amino acids. The germline CDR1 and CDR2 sequences are SGDLS and YYNGEE. The DNA for the CDR3 is TGTGCCAGCAGCGTAGAAACATATAATTCACCCCTCCACTTT. Its translation is CASSVETYNSPLHF.

This chain uses TRBV19 with TRBJ1-1, with a tentative D call TRBD1 (6 bases). Germline V gives CDR1 LNHDA, CDR2 SQIVND (reference sequence). There are 12 residues in the CDR3. Deletions cut 6 bases from V and 5 bases from J, with 10 bases between. As DNA, the CDR3 is TGTGCCAGTAGCGAAACAGGGACTGAAGCTTTCTTT. This translates into CASSETGTEAFF. Together with reference TRBV19 and TRBJ1-1, the CDR3 gives the full variable domain: DGGITQSPKYLFRKEGQNVTLSCEQNLNHDAMYWYRQDPGQGLRLIYYSQIVNDFQKGDIAEGYSVSREKKESFPLTVTSAQKNPTAFYLCASSETGTEAFFGQGTRLTVV.

This clone was seen a few times. V is TRBV30 and J is TRBJ2-5; 10 bases match TRBD1. Trimming at V came to 4 bases and at J to 5 bases, leaving 13 bases not matched to a gene. The germline gives CDR1 GTSNPN, CDR2 SVGIG (reference sequence). The CDR3 covers 16 residues. Here the CDR3 reads CAWTRRGTGVRETQYF. The CDR3 DNA reads TGTGCCTGGACCCGCAGGGGGACAGGGGTAAGGGAGACCCAGTACTTC.

V gene TRBV11-1 combines with J gene TRBJ2-5; 7 bases align to TRBD1. V shed 4 bases, J shed 4 bases, and the junction held 9 bases outside the gene matches. Per the germline V gene, CDR1 is SGHAT and CDR2 is FQDESV (reference sequence). The CDR3 is made up of 15 amino acids. The DNA of the CDR3 is TGTGCCAGCAGCTCTGGGATGGCAGGGGGAGAGACCCAGTACTTC. The encoded protein is CASSSGMAGGETQYF.

The chain recombines TRBV4-3 with TRBJ1-6; 9 bases line up with TRBD1. V dropped 3 bases and J dropped 13; count of bases not matched to a gene: 10. The CDR3 spans 15 residues. CDR1 is LGHNA and CDR2 is YSLEER in the germline V gene. This CDR3 is CASSQTRDRAMPLHF. The CDR3 nucleotides are TGCGCCAGCAGCCAGACCCGGGACAGGGCTATGCCCCTCCACTTT.

The CDR3 nucleotides read TGTGCCAGCAGTTTGAGTATGGGGACAGGGAGTCAGCCCCAGCATTTT. Residues: CASSLSMGTGSQPQHF. The rearrangement uses TRBV28 and TRBJ1-5; 9 bases align to TRBD1. Trimming took 3 bases from V and 6 from J; bases not matched to a gene: 9. Germline-derived CDR1 and CDR2 are MDHEN and SYDVKM. The CDR3 contains 16 residues. The full variable domain, in which reference TRBV28 and TRBJ1-5 provide the parts outside the CDR3, is DVKVTQSSRYLVKRTGEKVFLECVQDMDHENMFWYRQDPGLGLRLIYFSYDVKMKEKGDIPEGYSVSREKKERFSLILESASTNQTSMYLCASSLSMGTGSQPQHFGDGTRLSIL.

The chain has TRBV14 and TRBJ2-6; 10 bases are shared with TRBD1. V gave up 4 bases and J gave up 0 bases; unmatched junction bases: 0. The germline gives CDR1 SGHDN, CDR2 FVKESK. The CDR3 length is 16 residues. For the CDR3, the DNA is TGTGCCAGCAGCCGGGACAGGGGCTCTGGGGCCAACGTCCTGACTTTC. Amino acid sequence: CASSRDRGSGANVLTF.

The V and J genes are TRBV19 and TRBJ2-7, with 9 bases identical to TRBD1. Germline trimming cut 0 bases from V and 4 bases from J; bases unmatched to any gene: 7. The germline gives CDR1 LNHDA, CDR2 SQIVND (reference sequence). CDR3 size: 16 residues. The CDR3 bases are TGTGCCAGTAGTATAGATCTCGGAGACAGGGGGTACGAGCAGTACTTC. Protein product: CASSIDLGDRGYEQYF.

The chain is built from TRBV5-1 and TRBJ2-2; 11 positions match TRBD2. The germline gives CDR1 SGHRS, CDR2 YFSETQ. The CDR3 has 17 residues. V lost 4 bases and J lost 7; bases outside the gene matches: 12. CDR3 bases: TGCGCCAGCAGCCGTCCTTTAGCGGGAGGGCCGAACGGGGAGCTGTTTTTT. Amino acid sequence: CASSRPLAGGPNGELFF.

The V call is TRBV9, the J call TRBJ2-1; no firm D call. Trimming took off 0 bases at V and 3 bases at J, with 7 bases between the two ends. This CDR3 spans 14 amino acids. Per germline, CDR1 SGDLS and CDR2 YYNGEE. The CDR3 here is CASSVAQYYNEQFF. CDR3 bases: TGTGCCAGCAGCGTAGCACAGTACTACAATGAGCAGTTCTTC.

This clone is a singleton in its sample. This chain connects TRBV29-1 to TRBJ1-2, with D possibly TRBD1 on 6 matching bases. Germline loops: CDR1 SQVTM, CDR2 ANQGSEA. The germline V and J ends were trimmed by 7 bases and 4 bases, with 22 bases remaining between them. This CDR3 spans 15 amino acids. CDR3 nucleotide sequence: TGCAGCGCCGTCCCGTCGGACAGACTGACCTATGGCTACACCTTC. Protein product: CSAVPSDRLTYGYTF.

Notes on this clone: Its ends do not fully match the called genes, so a read error is possible. The chain joins TRBV12-5 to TRBJ1-2; 7 positions agree with TRBD1. The CDR3 sequence is 10 residues long. Looked up from germline, CDR1 is LGHNT and CDR2 is FRNRAP. The CDR3 DNA is TGTGCTAGACACCACCGGGACAGCTCCTTC. Protein product: CARHHRDSSF.

The rearrangement uses TRBV4-3 and TRBJ2-3, with D maybe TRBD2 (6 bases). There are 16 residues in the CDR3. V lost 0 bases, J lost 3 bases, and 13 bases lay in between. CDR1 is LGHNA and CDR2 is YSLEER in the germline V gene. CDR3 amino acids: CASSQDFLAETDTQYF. CDR3 nucleotide sequence: TGCGCCAGCAGCCAAGATTTTTTAGCGGAAACAGATACGCAGTATTTT.

In DNA form, the CDR3 reads TGTGCCAGCAGTGATCGTAGGGGTAATCAGCCCCAGCATTTT. It yields the protein CASSDRRGNQPQHF. J is TRBJ1-5 and V is TRBV6-1; D possibly corresponds to TRBD1 (5 bases). The germline V and J ends were trimmed by 3 bases and 4 bases, with 10 bases remaining between them. The length of the CDR3 is 14 residues. Looked up from germline, CDR1 is MNHNS and CDR2 is SASEGT.

This chain's CDR3 is CASSSPSGGATYEQYF. Here the CDR3 DNA reads TGTGCCAGCAGTTCCCCTAGCGGGGGGGCAACCTACGAGCAGTACTTC. V and J are TRBV27 and TRBJ2-7; 12 bases are a match to TRBD2. Germline V lookup: CDR1 MNHEY, CDR2 SMNVEV (reference sequence). V shed 4 bases, J shed 2 bases, and the junction held 6 bases outside the gene matches. This CDR3 has 16 amino acids.